Sequencing of this TCR beta chain was carried out in a study of T cells in localized non-small cell lung cancer. Notes on the study in general: Adjacent lung had a median around 60 of the 100 largest tumor clones. The highest T cell clonality was in uninvolved adjacent lung, above tumor.

This CDR3 comprises 13 residues. Germline values: CDR1 SGDLS, CDR2 YYNGEE. V was shortened by 5 bases and J by 7 bases, with 15 bases between the two germline ends. TCRdb's table, derived via immunoSEQ multiplex PCR, lists solely in-frame clones and lacks some. The table shows about 2,500 clones, with about two fifths occurring only once. By sample fraction, this clone is medium-sized. Its antigen is undetermined. The chain joins TRBV9 to TRBJ1-1, with no clear D. The starting material was normal lung tissue next to the tumor, obtained before any cancer treatment. The sequence derives from a man aged 35 to 69 with stage II lung adenocarcinoma. The CDR3 DNA is TGTGCCAGCAGTGGCAGCAAGAGCGGTGAAGCTTTCTTT. As protein: CASSGSKSGEAFF.